The subject of this entry is one TCR beta chain. Its cognate antigen is unknown. The sample comes from a study of blood T cells in healthy people across ages. Findings and limits, study-wide: Donor CMV status was unknown, possibly confounding expanded clonotype changes. Aged donors had fewer naive CD4+ cells and lower diversity than long-lived donors.

PCR was performed a second time for roughly 7 to 11 cycles using a sample-barcoded 5' primer and a J-beta primer mix. TCRdb reprocessed the 5' RACE reads via MiXCR and lists one record per CDR3 protein. The data show about 1,400,000 distinct CDR3 sequences, with around 59% seen just once and approximately 7% held by the top ten. This CDR3 region has 14 residues. Trimming pared 0 bases from V and 5 bases from J, leaving 7 bases between. CDR1 and CDR2 from the germline V gene are SEHNR and FQNEAQ (reference sequence). The chain combines TRBV7-9 with TRBJ2-2; D not resolved. The specimen sequenced was blood. This receptor was taken from a man younger than 30 in good health. CDR3 nucleotides: TGTGCCAGCAGCTTAGCGCTCGAGACCGGGGAGCTGTTTTTT. The encoded protein is CASSLALETGELFF.